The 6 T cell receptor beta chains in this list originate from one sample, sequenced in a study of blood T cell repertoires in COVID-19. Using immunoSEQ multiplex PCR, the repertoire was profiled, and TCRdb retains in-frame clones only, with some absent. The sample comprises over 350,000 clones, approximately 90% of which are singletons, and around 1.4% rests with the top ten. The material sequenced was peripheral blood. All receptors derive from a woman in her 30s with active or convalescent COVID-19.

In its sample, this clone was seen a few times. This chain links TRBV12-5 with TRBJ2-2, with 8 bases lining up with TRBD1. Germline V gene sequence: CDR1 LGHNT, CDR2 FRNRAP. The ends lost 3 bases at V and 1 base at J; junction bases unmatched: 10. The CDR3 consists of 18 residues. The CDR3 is CASGLGGSGQGNTGELFF. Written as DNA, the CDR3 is TGTGCTAGTGGTTTAGGAGGTTCCGGACAGGGGAACACCGGGGAGCTGTTTTTT.

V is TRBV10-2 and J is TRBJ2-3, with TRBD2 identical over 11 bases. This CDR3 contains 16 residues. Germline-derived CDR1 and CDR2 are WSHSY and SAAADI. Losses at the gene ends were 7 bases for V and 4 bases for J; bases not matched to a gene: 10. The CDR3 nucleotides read TGCGCCAGCACCCTACAGCTAGCGGGAGGCCCAGATACGCAGTATTTT. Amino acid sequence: CASTLQLAGGPDTQYF.

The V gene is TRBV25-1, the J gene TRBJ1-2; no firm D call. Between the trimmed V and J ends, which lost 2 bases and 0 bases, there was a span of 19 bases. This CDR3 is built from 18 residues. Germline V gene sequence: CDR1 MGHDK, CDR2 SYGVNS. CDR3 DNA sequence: TGTGCCAGCAGTGAAAACCCCACTCTTAAGGACTCTAACTATGGCTACACCTTC. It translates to CASSENPTLKDSNYGYTF.

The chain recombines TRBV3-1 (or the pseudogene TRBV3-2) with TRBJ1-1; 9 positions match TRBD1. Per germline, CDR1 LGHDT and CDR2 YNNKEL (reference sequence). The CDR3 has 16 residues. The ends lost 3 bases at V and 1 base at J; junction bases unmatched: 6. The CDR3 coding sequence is TGTGCCAGCAGCCATGGATGGGGACAGGGGAACACTGAAGCTTTCTTT. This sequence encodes CASSHGWGQGNTEAFF.

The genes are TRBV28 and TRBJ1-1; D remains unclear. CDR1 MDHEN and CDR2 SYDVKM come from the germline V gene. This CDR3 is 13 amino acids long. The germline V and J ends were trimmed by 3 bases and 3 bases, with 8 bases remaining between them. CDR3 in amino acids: CASSLGTYTEAFF. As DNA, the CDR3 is TGTGCCAGCAGTTTGGGCACATACACTGAAGCTTTCTTT. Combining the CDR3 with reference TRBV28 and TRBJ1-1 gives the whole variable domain DVKVTQSSRYLVKRTGEKVFLECVQDMDHENMFWYRQDPGLGLRLIYFSYDVKMKEKGDIPEGYSVSREKKERFSLILESASTNQTSMYLCASSLGTYTEAFFGQGTRLTVV.

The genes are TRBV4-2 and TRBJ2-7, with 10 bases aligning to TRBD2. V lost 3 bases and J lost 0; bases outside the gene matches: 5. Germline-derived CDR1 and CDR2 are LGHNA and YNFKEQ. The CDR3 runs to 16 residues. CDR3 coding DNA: TGTGCCAGCAGCCACCAACTAGCGGGGAGCTCCTACGAGCAGTACTTC. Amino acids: CASSHQLAGSSYEQYF.